The following is a T cell receptor (beta chain) sequence with its context. CDR1 is SGHNT and CDR2 is YYREEE in the germline V gene (reference sequence). This CDR3 region has 13 residues. V lost 3 bases, J lost 7 bases, and 3 bases stayed unmatched. The sample is drawn from a study of blood T cell repertoires in COVID-19. Study-wide context: Acute and convalescent COVID-19 samples came from the United States, Italy and Spain.

Per the original methods: Nucleated cell number was recorded as an estimate derived from reference gene primer amplification. Generated by immunoSEQ multiplex PCR, the TCRdb table keeps only in-frame clones and is missing some. V, J and clone size are taken as reported in that table, and D and trimming were inferred from the DNA itself. The profile shows about 240,000 clones, about 85% of them singletons. The rearrangement uses TRBV5-4 and TRBJ2-2; 7 bases line up with TRBD1. The receptor comes from a man aged 30-40 years who had recovered from COVID-19. The sequenced material came from peripheral blood. Here the CDR3 reads CASSSPGGGELFF. Written as DNA, the CDR3 is TGTGCCAGCAGCTCGCCAGGGGGCGGGGAGCTGTTTTTT.